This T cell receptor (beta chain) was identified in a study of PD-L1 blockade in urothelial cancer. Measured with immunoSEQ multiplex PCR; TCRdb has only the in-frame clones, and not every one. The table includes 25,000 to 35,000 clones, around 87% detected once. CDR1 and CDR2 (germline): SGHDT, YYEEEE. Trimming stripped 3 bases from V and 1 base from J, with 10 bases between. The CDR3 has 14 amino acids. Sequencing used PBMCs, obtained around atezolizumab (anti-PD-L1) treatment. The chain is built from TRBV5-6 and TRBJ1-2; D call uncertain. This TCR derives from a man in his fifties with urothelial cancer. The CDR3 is CASSWARNNYGYTF. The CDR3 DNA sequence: TGTGCCAGCAGCTGGGCCCGTAATAACTATGGCTACACCTTC.